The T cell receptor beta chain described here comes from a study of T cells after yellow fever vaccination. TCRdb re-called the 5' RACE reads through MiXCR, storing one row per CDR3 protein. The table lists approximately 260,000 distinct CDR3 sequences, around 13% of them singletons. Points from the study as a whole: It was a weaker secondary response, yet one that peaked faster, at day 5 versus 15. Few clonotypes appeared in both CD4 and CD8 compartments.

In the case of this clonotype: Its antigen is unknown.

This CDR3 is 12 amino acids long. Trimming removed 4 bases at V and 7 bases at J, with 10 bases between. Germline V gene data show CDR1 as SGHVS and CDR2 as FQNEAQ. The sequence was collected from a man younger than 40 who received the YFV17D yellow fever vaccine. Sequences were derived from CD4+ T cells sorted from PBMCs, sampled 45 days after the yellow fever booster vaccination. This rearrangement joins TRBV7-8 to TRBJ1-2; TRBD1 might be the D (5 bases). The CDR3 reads CASSSWTSGYTF. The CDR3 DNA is TGTGCCAGCAGCTCCTGGACAAGTGGCTACACCTTC.